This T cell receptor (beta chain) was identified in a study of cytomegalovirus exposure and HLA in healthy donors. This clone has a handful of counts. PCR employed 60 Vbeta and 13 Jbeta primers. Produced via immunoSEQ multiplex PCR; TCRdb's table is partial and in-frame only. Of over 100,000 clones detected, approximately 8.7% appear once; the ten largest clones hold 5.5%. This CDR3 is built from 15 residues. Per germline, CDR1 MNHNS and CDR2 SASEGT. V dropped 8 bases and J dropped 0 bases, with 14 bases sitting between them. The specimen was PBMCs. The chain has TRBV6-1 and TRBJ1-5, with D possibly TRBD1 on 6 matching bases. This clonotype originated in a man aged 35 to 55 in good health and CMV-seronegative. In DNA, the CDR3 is TGTGCCAGCGGGTATACAGGGTATAGCAATCAGCCCCAGCATTTT. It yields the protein CASGYTGYSNQPQHF.